This entry lists 26 T cell receptor beta chains sequenced from one sample in a study of blood T cell repertoires in COVID-19. Measured with immunoSEQ multiplex PCR; TCRdb has only the in-frame clones, and not every one. The sample records about 100,000 clones, approximately 91% being singletons. Material for sequencing was peripheral blood. Receptors were obtained from a man over 45 with acute or convalescent COVID-19.

V gene TRBV4-2 combines with J gene TRBJ2-3, with 10 bases fitting TRBD2. V lost 4 bases and J lost 2; bases outside the gene matches: 24. The CDR3 length is 22 residues. Germline CDR1 is LGHNA and CDR2 is YNFKEQ. DNA for the CDR3: TGTGCCAGCAGCCTTCGCGGGCCCGCACCTAGCGGGGGCCTAATTCTCACAGATACGCAGTATTTT. Its translation: CASSLRGPAPSGGLILTDTQYF.

The V and J genes are TRBV12-3 or TRBV12-4 and TRBJ1-1; D gene ambiguous. Trimming took off 2 bases at V and 4 bases at J, with 8 bases between the two ends. The CDR3 is 13 residues long. CDR3 nucleotide sequence: TGTGCCAGCAGTTTAACCCGACTCACTGAAGCTTTCTTT. Amino acids: CASSLTRLTEAFF.

The genes are TRBV19 and TRBJ2-5; 7 bases match TRBD2. Germline loops: CDR1 LNHDA, CDR2 SQIVND (reference sequence). J was trimmed by 4 bases and V by 3 bases; bases with no gene match: 8. The CDR3 length is 15 residues. In DNA, the CDR3 is TGTGCCAGTAGTATGGGCCAGGGAGGGCGAGAGACCCAGTACTTC. Amino acids: CASSMGQGGRETQYF. Looking up the rest from reference TRBV19 and TRBJ2-5 gives the full variable domain: DGGITQSPKYLFRKEGQNVTLSCEQNLNHDAMYWYRQDPGQGLRLIYYSQIVNDFQKGDIAEGYSVSREKKESFPLTVTSAQKNPTAFYLCASSMGQGGRETQYFGPGTRLLVL.

The chain couples TRBV9 to TRBJ2-7, with D perhaps matching TRBD2 (5 bases). CDR3 length: 17 amino acids. Germline V gene data show CDR1 as SGDLS and CDR2 as YYNGEE. Trimming shortened V by 2 bases and J by 6 bases, and 24 bases separated the two germline ends. The CDR3, as DNA: TGTGCCAGCAGCGTTGGGTTGGGTGGCCAGGTCGAGGGCGAGCAGTACTTC. Protein sequence: CASSVGLGGQVEGEQYF.

The chain joins TRBV24-1 to TRBJ2-3, with D possibly matching TRBD1 (7 bases). V was clipped by 9 bases and J by 0 bases, with 12 bases between them. This CDR3 is built from 14 residues. Germline assignment: CDR1 KGHDR and CDR2 SFDVKD. The CDR3 reads CATSQGGSTDTQYF. The CDR3 bases are TGTGCCACCTCGCAGGGGGGAAGCACAGATACGCAGTATTTT.

The rearrangement joins TRBV12-3 or TRBV12-4 to TRBJ1-6; the D is unclear. This CDR3 comprises 12 residues. V was clipped by 6 bases and J by 10 bases, with 10 bases between them. The CDR3 spells CASSWESSPLHF. DNA of the CDR3: TGTGCCAGCAGCTGGGAGAGCTCACCCCTCCACTTT.

The chain recombines TRBV3-1 (or the pseudogene TRBV3-2) with TRBJ2-1; D gene ambiguous. Germline V gives CDR1 LGHDT, CDR2 YNNKEL (reference sequence). Trimming left V 4 bases short and J 0 bases short, with 13 bases between. This CDR3 region has 16 residues. The chain's CDR3 is CASSPLMTASYNEQFF. The CDR3 nucleotides are TGTGCCAGCAGCCCGCTGATGACTGCCTCCTACAATGAGCAGTTCTTC.

This chain connects TRBV7-9 to TRBJ2-3; the match to TRBD2 covers 11 bases. The CDR3 covers 14 residues. Per the germline V gene, CDR1 is SEHNR and CDR2 is FQNEAQ (reference sequence). Trimming at V came to 6 bases and at J to 8 bases, leaving 7 bases not matched to a gene. CDR3 coding DNA: TGTGCCAGCAGTCAAACTAGCGGGGGTAGTACGCAGTATTTT. As protein: CASSQTSGGSTQYF.

V is TRBV7-6 and J is TRBJ2-7, with TRBD1 matching 8 bases. The CDR3 runs 17 residues. The germline gives CDR1 SGHVS, CDR2 FNYEAQ. The junction had 13 bases not matched to a gene; V was cut back by 4 bases and J by 2 bases. CDR3 nucleotides: TGTGCCAGCAGCTCGACCTCAGACAGGGGACTTGCCTACGAGCAGTACTTC. Amino acids: CASSSTSDRGLAYEQYF.

CDR3 sequence reads: CASSSSGGRALHF. DNA for the CDR3: TGTGCCAGCAGTTCAAGCGGAGGACGAGCCCTCCACTTT. The rearrangement joins TRBV28 to TRBJ1-6; D gene ambiguous. Trimming left V 4 bases short and J 14 bases short, with 15 bases between. Germline lookup yields CDR1 MDHEN and CDR2 SYDVKM. This CDR3 spans 13 amino acids.

The chain combines TRBV27 with TRBJ1-1; D is possibly TRBD1 (5 bases). Germline V CDR1 and CDR2: MNHEY, SMNVEV (reference sequence). The germline V and J ends were trimmed by 6 bases and 5 bases, with 16 bases remaining between them. The CDR3 covers 14 residues. The CDR3: CASRSQGTYTEAFF. CDR3 sequence (DNA): TGTGCCAGCAGGTCTCAGGGAACGTATACTGAAGCTTTCTTT.

This clone was seen only a few times. J is TRBJ1-2 and V is TRBV12-3 or TRBV12-4; 7 bases map to TRBD1. With 2 bases clipped from V and 11 bases from J, the junction kept 5 bases outside the gene matches. This CDR3 region has 12 residues. Here the CDR3 reads CASSLRGQRYTF. The DNA for the CDR3 is TGTGCCAGCAGTTTACGGGGACAGCGATACACCTTC.

The rearrangement joins TRBV24-1 to TRBJ1-2; TRBD1 aligns across 12 bases. Germline loops: CDR1 KGHDR, CDR2 SFDVKD. J lost 8 bases, V lost 3 bases, and 0 bases had no gene match. The CDR3 totals 13 residues. CDR3 coding DNA: TGTGCCACCAGTGATGGGACAGGGGGCGGCTACACCTTC. Protein product: CATSDGTGGGYTF.

The V call is TRBV27, the J call TRBJ1-1; D unresolved. This CDR3 region has 13 residues. V was trimmed by 3 bases and J by 4 bases, leaving 9 bases between them. Germline CDR1 reads MNHEY; CDR2 reads SMNVEV (reference sequence). Here the CDR3 reads CASSLRVGTEAFF. CDR3 coding DNA: TGTGCCAGCAGTTTGAGGGTAGGCACTGAAGCTTTCTTT.

In DNA, the CDR3 is TGTGCCAGCAGTCTACCTTTGGGGGCCCACTCCAGAGCTTTCTTT. It encodes CASSLPLGAHSRAFF. The rearrangement joins TRBV28 to TRBJ1-1, with TRBD1 as a possible D gene (6 bases). The CDR3 is 15 residues long. V was cut by 5 bases and J by 10 bases, with 23 bases left in between. The germline V gene has CDR1 MDHEN and CDR2 SYDVKM.

J is TRBJ1-2 and V is TRBV4-1, with 9 bases lining up with TRBD1. The CDR3 runs 14 residues. Germline assignment: CDR1 MGHRA and CDR2 YSYEKL. V shed 3 bases and J 5 bases; nucleotides not matched to a gene: 4. CDR3 bases: TGCGCCAGCAGCCACGGACAGGGGACATATGGCTACACCTTC. Encoded protein: CASSHGQGTYGYTF.

This clone appeared once. At one of its ends the junction is not consistent with the germline gene, which may arise from a read error. This chain uses TRBV5-4 with TRBJ2-2, with D perhaps matching TRBD1 (6 bases). The CDR3 extends over 16 amino acids. Germline loops: CDR1 SGHNT, CDR2 YYREEE (reference sequence). CDR3 amino acids: CASSPGQKANTGKLFF. In DNA, the CDR3 is TGTGCCAGCAGCCCTGGACAGAAAGCGAACACCGGGAAGCTGTTTTTT.

The V and J genes are TRBV10-2 and TRBJ1-2; tentatively, D is TRBD1 (5 bases). Germline assignment: CDR1 WSHSY and CDR2 SAAADI. The CDR3 totals 13 residues. The V and J ends lost 6 bases and 2 bases respectively, with 10 bases between them. CDR3 sequence reads: CASSPDINYGYTF. CDR3 coding DNA: TGCGCCAGCAGCCCGGACATCAACTATGGCTACACCTTC.

The V gene is TRBV6-2 or TRBV6-3, the J gene TRBJ1-2; no firm D call. From germline, CDR1 is MNHEY and CDR2 SVGEGT. This CDR3 is built from 14 residues. Trimming stripped 0 bases from V and 6 bases from J, with 11 bases between. The CDR3 region has the DNA TGTGCCAGCAGTTACTCGATAAGTAGAGATGGCTACACCTTC. Translation: CASSYSISRDGYTF.

This sequence joins TRBV4-1 and TRBJ1-3, with 9 bases matching TRBD1. Germline trimming cut 5 bases from V and 6 bases from J; bases unmatched to any gene: 5. The CDR3 spans 14 residues. Germline V CDR1 and CDR2: MGHRA, YSYEKL. CDR3 residues: CASSERTGENTIYF. The CDR3 DNA reads as TGCGCCAGCAGCGAGCGGACAGGGGAAAACACCATATATTTT.

This chain uses TRBV7-8 with TRBJ1-1; 9 nucleotides line up with TRBD1. From germline, CDR1 is SGHVS and CDR2 FQNEAQ. The CDR3 loop spans 18 amino acids. The trim removed 5 bases at V and 2 bases at J, leaving 15 bases unmatched. CDR3 bases: TGTGCCAGCAGCCCAACCCGGACAGGGGTGGTACCTAACACTGAAGCTTTCTTT. It codes for CASSPTRTGVVPNTEAFF.

The chain combines TRBV5-4 with TRBJ1-2; the D gene is possibly TRBD1 (5 bases). The V end was cut by 1 base, the J end by 4 bases, with 14 bases between. This CDR3 is built from 15 residues. CDR1 is SGHNT and CDR2 is YYREEE in the germline V gene (reference sequence). CDR3 nucleotides: TGTGCCAGCAGCTTGTGGGGCGGTCCGAGCTATGGCTACACCTTC. It codes for CASSLWGGPSYGYTF.

J is TRBJ1-5 and V is TRBV4-1; a possible D gene is TRBD1 (6 bases). From germline, CDR1 is MGHRA and CDR2 YSYEKL. V lost 1 base and J 6 bases, leaving 13 bases between the germline ends. This CDR3 has 15 amino acids. The DNA of the CDR3 is TGCGCCAGCAGCCAAGGAACAGGGTTCGGTCAGCCCCAGCATTTT. This gives the protein CASSQGTGFGQPQHF.

This chain links TRBV7-8 with TRBJ2-7; maybe TRBD2 (7 bases). This CDR3 has 14 amino acids. V was clipped by 3 bases and J by 4 bases, with 13 bases between them. CDR1 and CDR2 (germline): SGHVS, FQNEAQ. The CDR3 DNA reads as TGTGCCAGCAGCTTGGGGGGGCCGGGGTACGAGCAGTACTTC. Its translation: CASSLGGPGYEQYF.

A single count supports this clone. CDR3 region: CATSLFPGENTEAFF. The CDR3 nucleotides read TGTGCCACCAGCCTCTTTCCAGGGGAGAACACTGAAGCTTTCTTT. V is TRBV15 and J is TRBJ1-1; possible D gene TRBD1, 6 bases. The CDR3 consists of 15 residues. Trimming removed 5 bases at V and 1 base at J, with 14 bases between. CDR1 is LNHNV and CDR2 is YYDKDF in the germline V gene (reference sequence).

The rearrangement links TRBV7-2 to TRBJ2-1; 9 bases are a match to TRBD2. CDR1 SGHTA and CDR2 FQGNSA come from the germline V gene. The CDR3 runs 15 residues. V was clipped by 10 bases and J by 4 bases; unmatched bases: 11. DNA of the CDR3: TGTGCCACCAGTACCGGGACTAGCAAATACAATGAGCAGTTCTTC. Translating gives CATSTGTSKYNEQFF. Variable domain in full (rest from reference TRBV7-2 and TRBJ2-1): GAGVSQSPSNKVTEKGKDVELRCDPISGHTALYWYRQSLGQGLEFLIYFQGNSAPDKSGLPSDRFSAERTGGSVSTLTIQRTQQEDSAVYLCATSTGTSKYNEQFFGPGTRLTVL.